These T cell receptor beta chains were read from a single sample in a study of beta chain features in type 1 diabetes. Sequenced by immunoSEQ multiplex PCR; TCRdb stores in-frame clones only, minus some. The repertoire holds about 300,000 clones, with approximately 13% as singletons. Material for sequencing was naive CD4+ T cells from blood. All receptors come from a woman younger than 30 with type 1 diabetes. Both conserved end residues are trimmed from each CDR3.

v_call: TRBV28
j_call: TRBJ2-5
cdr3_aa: ASRTSGTETQY

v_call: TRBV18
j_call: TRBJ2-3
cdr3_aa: ASSPPSGAFTDTQY

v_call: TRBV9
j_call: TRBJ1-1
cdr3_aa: ASSVGGGKGEAF

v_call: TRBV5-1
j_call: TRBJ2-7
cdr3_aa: ASSLSGSLSYEQY

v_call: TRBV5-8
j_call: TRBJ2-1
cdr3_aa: ASTHSEARENEQF

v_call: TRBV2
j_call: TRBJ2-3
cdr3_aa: ASRKGLAGVRDTQY

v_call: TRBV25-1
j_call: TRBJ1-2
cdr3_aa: ASSEAYGYT

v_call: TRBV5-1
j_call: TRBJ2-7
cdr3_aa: ASSVGGSGTYEQY

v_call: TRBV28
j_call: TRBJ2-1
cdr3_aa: ASSLPRTSGRRNEQF

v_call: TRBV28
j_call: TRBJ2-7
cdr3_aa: ASRYSGSGEQY

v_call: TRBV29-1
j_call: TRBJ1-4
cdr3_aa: SALNEKLF

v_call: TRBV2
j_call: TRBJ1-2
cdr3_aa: ASPGQSYGYT

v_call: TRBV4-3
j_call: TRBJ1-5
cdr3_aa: ASSQDQGSGQPQH

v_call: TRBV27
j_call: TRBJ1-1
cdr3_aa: ASSLRERGTEAF

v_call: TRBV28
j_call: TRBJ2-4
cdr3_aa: ASSLTLAGGPQLYIQY

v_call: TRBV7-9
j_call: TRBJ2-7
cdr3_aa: ASSLAVAGAYEQY

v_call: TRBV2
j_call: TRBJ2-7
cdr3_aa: ASSDLKESYEQY

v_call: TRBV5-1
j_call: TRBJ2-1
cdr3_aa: ASSLGDYQNPQF

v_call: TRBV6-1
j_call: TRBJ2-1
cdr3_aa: ASSEAPSSYNEQF

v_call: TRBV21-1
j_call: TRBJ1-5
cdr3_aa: ASSNYRGSNQPQH

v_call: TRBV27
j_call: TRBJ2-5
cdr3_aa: ASSSTGTGRRTQY

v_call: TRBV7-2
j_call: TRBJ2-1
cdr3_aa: ASSSPSLARESSYNEQF

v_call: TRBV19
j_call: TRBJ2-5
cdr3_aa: ASSIRVRRPQETQY

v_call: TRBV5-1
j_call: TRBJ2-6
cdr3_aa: ASSLTGGAGANVLT

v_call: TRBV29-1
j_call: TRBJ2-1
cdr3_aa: SVEVPVPYNEQF

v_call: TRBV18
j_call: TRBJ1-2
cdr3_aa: ASSPGHGDGYT

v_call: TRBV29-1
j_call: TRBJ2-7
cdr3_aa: SVGRGGGEQY

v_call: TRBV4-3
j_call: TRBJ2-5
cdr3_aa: ASSQGTIAEETQY

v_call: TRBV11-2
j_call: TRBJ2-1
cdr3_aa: ASSAGGEQF

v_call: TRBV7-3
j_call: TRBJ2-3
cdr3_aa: ASSLGLNSLTDTQY

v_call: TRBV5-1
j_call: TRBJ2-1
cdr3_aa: ASSLVPTGGSYNEQF

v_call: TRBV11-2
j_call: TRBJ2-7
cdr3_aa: ASSLRGEQY

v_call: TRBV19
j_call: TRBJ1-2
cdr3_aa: ASSTGQGWYGYT

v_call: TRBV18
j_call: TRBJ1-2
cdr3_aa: ASRPGDDYGYT

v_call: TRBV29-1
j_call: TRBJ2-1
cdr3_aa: SVEWRRIPPYNEQF

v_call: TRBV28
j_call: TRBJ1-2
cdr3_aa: ASSPSYPGGYGYT

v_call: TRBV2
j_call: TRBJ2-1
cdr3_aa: ASSASLPVNEQF

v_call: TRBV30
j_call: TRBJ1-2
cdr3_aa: AWRGQGYYGYT

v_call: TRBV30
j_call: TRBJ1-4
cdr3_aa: AWTPGEKLF

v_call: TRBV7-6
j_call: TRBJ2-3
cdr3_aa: ASSLAWTGTQY

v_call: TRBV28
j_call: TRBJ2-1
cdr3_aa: ASSPTQLGGSGNEQF

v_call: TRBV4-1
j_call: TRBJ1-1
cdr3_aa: ASSQAGGPNTEAF

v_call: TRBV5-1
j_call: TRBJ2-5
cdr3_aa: ASRDGWDYPRETQY

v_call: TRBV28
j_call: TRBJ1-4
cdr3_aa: ASSPGQQSEKLF

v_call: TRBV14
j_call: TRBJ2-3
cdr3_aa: ASSRGGGPTDTQY

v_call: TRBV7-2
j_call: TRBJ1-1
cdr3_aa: ASSPAGGEAF

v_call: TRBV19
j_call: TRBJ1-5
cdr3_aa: ASSMRGFQPQH

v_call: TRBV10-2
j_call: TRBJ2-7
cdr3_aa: ASSEQGHLYEQY

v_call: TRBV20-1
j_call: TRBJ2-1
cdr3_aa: SASEYDEQF

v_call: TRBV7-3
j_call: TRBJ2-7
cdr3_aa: ASSLTVTGGPHEQY